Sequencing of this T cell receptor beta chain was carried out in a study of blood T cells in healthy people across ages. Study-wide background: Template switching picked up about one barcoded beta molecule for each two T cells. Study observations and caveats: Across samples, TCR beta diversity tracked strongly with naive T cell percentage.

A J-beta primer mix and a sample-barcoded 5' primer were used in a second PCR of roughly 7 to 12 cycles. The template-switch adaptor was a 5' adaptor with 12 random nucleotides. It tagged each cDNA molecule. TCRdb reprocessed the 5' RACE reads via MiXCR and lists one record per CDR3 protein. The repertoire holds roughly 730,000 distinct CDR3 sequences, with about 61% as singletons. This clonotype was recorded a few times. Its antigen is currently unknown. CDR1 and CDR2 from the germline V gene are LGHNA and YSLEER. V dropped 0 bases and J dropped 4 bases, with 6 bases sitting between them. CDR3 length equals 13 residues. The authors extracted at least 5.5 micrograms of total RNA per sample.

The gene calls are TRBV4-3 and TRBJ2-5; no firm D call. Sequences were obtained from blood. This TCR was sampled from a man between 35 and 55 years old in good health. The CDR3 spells CASSQDVRETQYF. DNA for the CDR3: TGCGCCAGCAGCCAAGATGTTCGAGAGACCCAGTACTTC.